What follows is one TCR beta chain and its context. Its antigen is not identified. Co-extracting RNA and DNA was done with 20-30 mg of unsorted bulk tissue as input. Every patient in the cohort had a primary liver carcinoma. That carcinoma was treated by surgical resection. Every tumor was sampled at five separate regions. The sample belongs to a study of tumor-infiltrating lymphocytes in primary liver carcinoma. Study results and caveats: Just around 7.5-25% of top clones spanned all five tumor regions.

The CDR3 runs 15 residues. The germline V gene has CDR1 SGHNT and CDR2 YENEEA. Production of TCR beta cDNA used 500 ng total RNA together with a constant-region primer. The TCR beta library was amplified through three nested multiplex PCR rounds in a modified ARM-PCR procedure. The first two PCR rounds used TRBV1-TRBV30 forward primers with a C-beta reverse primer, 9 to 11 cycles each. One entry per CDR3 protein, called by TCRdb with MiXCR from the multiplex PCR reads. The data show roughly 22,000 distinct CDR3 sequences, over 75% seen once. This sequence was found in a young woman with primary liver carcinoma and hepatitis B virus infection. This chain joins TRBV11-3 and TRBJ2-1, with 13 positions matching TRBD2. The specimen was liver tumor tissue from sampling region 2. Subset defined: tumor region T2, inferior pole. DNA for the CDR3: TGTACCATCAGCCAACTAGCGGGGGGGGGGTACGAGCAGTTCTTC. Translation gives CTISQLAGGGYEQFF.